The next 28 T cell receptor beta chains were all read from a single sample in a study of cytomegalovirus exposure and HLA in healthy donors. Assay used: immunoSEQ multiplex PCR; TCRdb lists only in-frame clones, some missing. The sample has approximately 270,000 clones, 80% to 90% seen once. Input material: PBMCs. All receptors come from a woman under 30 in good health and CMV-seronegative.

The V call is TRBV10-3, the J call TRBJ2-7, with TRBD2 matching 7 bases. V dropped 8 bases and J dropped 3; count of bases not matched to a gene: 16. The CDR3 totals 16 residues. Per the germline V gene, CDR1 is ENHRY and CDR2 is SYGVKD. The DNA of the CDR3 is TGTGCCATCGGGAGGTCCAGTGGCGGGAGAAACTACGAGCAGTACTTC. This codes for CAIGRSSGGRNYEQYF.

The gene calls are TRBV9 and TRBJ2-5; TRBD1 might be the D (6 bases). Germline V gives CDR1 SGDLS, CDR2 YYNGEE. This CDR3 is built from 16 residues. V was trimmed by 4 bases and J by 5 bases, leaving 21 bases between them. Here the CDR3 DNA reads TGTGCCAGCAGCCAGGGGCCAGGAAAGCGAATGGAGACCCAGTACTTC. Its protein is CASSQGPGKRMETQYF.

The CDR3: CASSYSIWATNEKLFF. Written as DNA, the CDR3 is TGTGCCAGCAGTTACTCGATATGGGCGACTAATGAAAAACTGTTTTTT. J is TRBJ1-4 and V is TRBV6-5; D remains ambiguous. Germline V CDR1 and CDR2: MNHEY, SVGAGI. V was clipped by 0 bases and J by 2 bases, with 10 bases between them. This CDR3 has 16 amino acids.

The chain couples TRBV5-4 to TRBJ2-5, with D possibly matching TRBD1 (5 bases). Germline lookup yields CDR1 SGHNT and CDR2 YYREEE (reference sequence). Trimming removed 0 bases from V and 4 bases from J, with 7 bases in between. The length of the CDR3 is 13 residues. The CDR3 sequence is CASSLAQGETQYF. CDR3 nucleotides: TGTGCCAGCAGCTTGGCGCAGGGAGAGACCCAGTACTTC. Variable domain in full (rest from reference TRBV5-4 and TRBJ2-5): ETGVTQSPTHLIKTRGQQVTLRCSSQSGHNTVSWYQQALGQGPQFIFQYYREEENGRGNFPPRFSGLQFPNYSSELNVNALELDDSALYLCASSLAQGETQYFGPGTRLLVL.

This clone came up a few times. This chain uses TRBV18 with TRBJ1-5; no clear D. The V end lost 1 base, the J end lost 5 bases, and 6 bases lay between the germline ends. Germline V lookup: CDR1 KGHSH, CDR2 LQKENI. The CDR3 is 13 residues long. The CDR3 region is CASSPLGDQPQHF. In DNA form, the CDR3 reads TGTGCCAGCTCACCACTGGGCGATCAGCCCCAGCATTTT.

This chain uses TRBV19 with TRBJ2-1; TRBD1 matches at 8 bases. Germline V gene sequence: CDR1 LNHDA, CDR2 SQIVND (reference sequence). This CDR3 region has 14 residues. V shed 4 bases, J shed 6 bases, and the junction held 5 bases outside the gene matches. The CDR3 loop is CASSTKDRANEQFF. The CDR3 region has the DNA TGTGCCAGTAGTACCAAGGACAGGGCCAATGAGCAGTTCTTC.

This clone showed up just once. The rearrangement joins TRBV27 to TRBJ2-7; D gene uncertain. Trimming cost V 8 bases and J 3 bases, with 11 bases left between them. Germline CDR1 is MNHEY and CDR2 is SMNVEV (reference sequence). The CDR3 extends over 12 amino acids. CDR3 protein: CASSAGNYEQYF. CDR3 sequence (DNA): TGTGCCAGCTCAGCAGGAAACTACGAGCAGTACTTC.

As regards this clone: The junction departs from the called germline gene at one end, perhaps through a read error. This chain links TRBV7-2 with TRBJ2-3; 13 nucleotides line up with TRBD2. CDR1 and CDR2 from the germline V gene are SGHTA and FQGNSA. This CDR3 has 14 residues. CDR3 DNA: TGTGCCAGCAGCTTGACCACTAGCGGGGGGGCGCACTATTTT. Translated: CASSLTTSGGAHYF.

The chain combines TRBV7-2 with TRBJ1-2; a weak D match, TRBD1 (6 bases). V was cut by 8 bases and J by 4 bases, with 17 bases left in between. Germline lookup yields CDR1 SGHTA and CDR2 FQGNSA. This CDR3 has 14 amino acids. The CDR3 is CASGLQGAGYGYTF. CDR3 nucleotides: TGTGCCAGCGGATTACAGGGAGCAGGCTATGGCTACACCTTC.

The chain recombines TRBV7-2 with TRBJ1-6; 7 positions match TRBD1. The CDR3 runs to 15 residues. J was trimmed by 9 bases and V by 1 base; bases with no gene match: 6. CDR1 and CDR2 from the germline V gene are SGHTA and FQGNSA. CDR3 nucleotides: TGTGCCAGCAGCTTAGACAGGGGAGGCGGTTCACCCCTCCACTTT. Its protein product is CASSLDRGGGSPLHF.

This chain links TRBV5-1 with TRBJ2-7; D unresolved. V lost 8 bases to trimming and J lost 0 bases, with 15 bases between them. Germline loops: CDR1 SGHRS, CDR2 YFSETQ. The CDR3 has 14 amino acids. The CDR3 here is CASFLLPSSYEQYF. CDR3 DNA sequence: TGCGCCAGTTTTCTCCTCCCTAGCTCCTACGAGCAGTACTTC.

This clone is a singleton in its sample. The chain recombines TRBV5-1 with TRBJ1-1; maybe TRBD1 (6 bases). The germline V gene encodes CDR1 SGHRS and CDR2 YFSETQ. This CDR3 region has 14 residues. V dropped 4 bases and J dropped 3 bases, with 13 bases sitting between them. DNA of the CDR3: TGCGCCAGCAGCCCCGAGGGGGTGTACACTGAAGCTTTCTTT. This gives the protein CASSPEGVYTEAFF.

This clone has a single count. V usage is TRBV18 and J usage is TRBJ1-1; no firm D call. In germline, CDR1 is KGHSH, CDR2 LQKENI. Trimming cost V 2 bases and J 0 bases, with 7 bases left between them. This CDR3 contains 14 residues. The CDR3 DNA reads as TGTGCCAGCTCACCAGAACACCTGAACACTGAAGCTTTCTTT. This encodes CASSPEHLNTEAFF.

The count of this clone is one. This chain joins TRBV5-4 and TRBJ2-1; D may be TRBD1 (5 bases). Germline values: CDR1 SGHNT, CDR2 YYREEE (reference sequence). This CDR3 region has 15 residues. Trimming took 0 bases from V and 4 from J, leaving 11 bases between them. The CDR3 DNA sequence: TGTGCCAGCAGCTTGGACTGGGGCCAATACAATGAGCAGTTCTTC. Amino acids: CASSLDWGQYNEQFF.

This chain connects TRBV29-1 to TRBJ2-2; 7 bases are shared with TRBD1. The CDR3 contains 14 residues. Germline loops: CDR1 SQVTM, CDR2 ANQGSEA. The J segment lost 2 bases and the V segment lost 7 bases, leaving 7 bases of the junction unmatched. DNA for the CDR3: TGCAGCGCGCTGGGACAGTTAAACACCGGGGAGCTGTTTTTT. Translated: CSALGQLNTGELFF.

The chain joins TRBV7-9 to TRBJ1-2, with TRBD1 matching 11 bases. This CDR3 spans 14 amino acids. Trimming cost V 5 bases and J 4 bases; bases outside gene matches: 3. Germline CDR1 SEHNR, CDR2 FQNEAQ (reference sequence). This CDR3 is CASSPGQGAYGYTF. CDR3 DNA sequence: TGTGCCAGCAGCCCCGGACAGGGGGCCTATGGCTACACCTTC.

The chain recombines TRBV6-1 with TRBJ1-2, with no clear D. The CDR3 extends over 14 amino acids. Germline CDR1 MNHNS, CDR2 SASEGT. V was trimmed by 3 bases and J by 8 bases, leaving 16 bases between them. The CDR3 sequence is CASSESDRRGGYTF. CDR3 DNA: TGTGCCAGCAGTGAGAGTGACCGCCGCGGAGGCTACACCTTC.

The chain employs TRBV7-8 and TRBJ1-4; D is uncertain. The CDR3 sequence is 14 residues long. V was shortened by 7 bases and J by 8 bases, with 17 bases between the two germline ends. Germline V gene lookup returns CDR1 SGHVS and CDR2 FQNEAQ. For the CDR3, the DNA is TGTGCCAGCACCCCAGGAAACTCGTGGGAAAAACTGTTTTTT. It is translated as CASTPGNSWEKLFF.

The sample holds one count of this clone. The rearrangement links TRBV7-9 to TRBJ1-5; TRBD1 matches at 10 bases. V was clipped by 1 base and J by 6 bases; unmatched bases: 12. Germline V lookup: CDR1 SEHNR, CDR2 FQNEAQ (reference sequence). The CDR3 runs to 18 residues. The CDR3 nucleotides are TGTGCCAGCAGCTTAGGGCTCGGTTACGGACAGGGGGTTCAGCCCCAGCATTTT. This translates into CASSLGLGYGQGVQPQHF.

Concerning this clone: The same CDR3 can be traced to other DNA sequences in this sample. V usage is TRBV6-5 and J usage is TRBJ2-3; 7 bases agree with TRBD1. V trimming: 0 bases; J trimming: 1 base; junction bases outside the gene matches: 1. The CDR3 has 15 residues. Germline CDR1 is MNHEY and CDR2 is SVGAGI. CDR3 residues: CASSYSGTGTDTQYF. In DNA form, the CDR3 reads TGTGCCAGCAGTTACTCAGGGACAGGCACAGATACGCAGTATTTT.

V and J are TRBV11-2 and TRBJ1-6, with 7 bases lining up with TRBD1. The germline V gene has CDR1 SGHAT and CDR2 FQNNGV. Trimming cost V 4 bases and J 7 bases; bases outside gene matches: 10. The CDR3 totals 16 residues. The CDR3 DNA follows: TGTGCCAGCAGCTCGCCCCGGGACAGACTAAATTCACCCCTCCACTTT. Translation gives CASSSPRDRLNSPLHF.

The chain links TRBV28 to TRBJ1-4, with a weak D call TRBD1 (5 bases). This CDR3 is built from 13 residues. Germline CDR1 reads MDHEN; CDR2 reads SYDVKM. V lost 5 bases and J 8 bases, leaving 12 bases between the germline ends. The CDR3 is CASSLRVGEKLFF. The DNA of the CDR3 is TGTGCCAGCAGTCTCAGGGTAGGGGAAAAACTGTTTTTT.

The chain has TRBV7-9 and TRBJ1-5; no definite D call. V was shortened by 2 bases and J by 4 bases, with 9 bases between the two germline ends. The CDR3 has 14 residues. Germline V gene data show CDR1 as SEHNR and CDR2 as FQNEAQ (reference sequence). CDR3 in amino acids: CASSLWRGNQPQHF. CDR3 nucleotides: TGTGCCAGCAGCTTATGGAGAGGAAATCAGCCCCAGCATTTT. The variable domain in full, completed from reference TRBV7-9 and TRBJ1-5, reads DTGVSQNPRHKITKRGQNVTFRCDPISEHNRLYWYRQTLGQGPEFLTYFQNEAQLEKSRLLSDRFSAERPKGSFSTLEIQRTEQGDSAMYLCASSLWRGNQPQHFGDGTRLSIL.

The chain combines TRBV4-3 with TRBJ2-2; TRBD2 aligns across 9 bases. Looked up from germline, CDR1 is LGHNA and CDR2 is YSLEER. CDR3 length: 14 amino acids. V lost 6 bases and J lost 7; bases outside the gene matches: 6. CDR3 residues: CASRLAGTGGELFF. CDR3 in DNA: TGCGCCAGCAGGCTAGCGGGGACGGGCGGGGAGCTGTTTTTT.

This chain links TRBV7-9 with TRBJ1-4, with 7 nucleotides matching TRBD1. The CDR3 is made up of 15 amino acids. CDR1 is SEHNR, CDR2 FQNEAQ, per germline (reference sequence). V lost 5 bases and J lost 5; bases outside the gene matches: 8. CDR3 sequence reads: CASSIWTGHNEKLFF. The CDR3 DNA follows: TGTGCCAGCAGCATCTGGACAGGACACAATGAAAAACTGTTTTTT.

This chain links TRBV12-5 with TRBJ2-5, with TRBD1 matching 9 bases. The CDR3 loop spans 15 amino acids. Germline CDR1 is LGHNT and CDR2 is FRNRAP. The V gene end was trimmed by 6 bases and the J gene end by 5 bases; junction bases not matched to a gene: 10. The CDR3 protein is CASGTGTGTLETQYF. DNA of the CDR3: TGTGCTAGTGGAACCGGGACAGGGACTCTGGAGACCCAGTACTTC.

This chain joins TRBV4-1 and TRBJ2-1, with D tentatively TRBD2 (7 bases). V was shortened by 0 bases and J by 5 bases, with 14 bases between the two germline ends. The germline CDR1 and CDR2 sequences are MGHRA and YSYEKL. The CDR3 is 16 residues long. The chain's CDR3 is CASSQEGGARDNEQFF. Here the CDR3 DNA reads TGCGCCAGCAGCCAAGAGGGGGGGGCCAGGGACAATGAGCAGTTCTTC.

The V gene is TRBV18, the J gene TRBJ2-4; perhaps TRBD1 as D (6 bases). This CDR3 has 14 amino acids. The germline V gene has CDR1 KGHSH and CDR2 LQKENI. V shed 3 bases and J shed 7 bases, with 13 bases lying between them. CDR3: CASSPVGGSNIQYF. The CDR3 DNA reads TGTGCCAGCTCACCCGTAGGGGGATCGAACATTCAGTACTTC.